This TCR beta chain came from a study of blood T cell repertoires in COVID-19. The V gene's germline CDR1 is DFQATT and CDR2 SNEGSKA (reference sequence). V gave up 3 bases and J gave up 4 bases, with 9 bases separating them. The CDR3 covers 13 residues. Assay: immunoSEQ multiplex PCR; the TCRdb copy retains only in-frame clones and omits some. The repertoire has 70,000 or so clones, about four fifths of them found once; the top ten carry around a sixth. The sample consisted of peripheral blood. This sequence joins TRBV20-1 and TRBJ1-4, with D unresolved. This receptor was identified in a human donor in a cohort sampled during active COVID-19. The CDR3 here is CSASYGVNEKLFF. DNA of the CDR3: TGCAGTGCTAGTTACGGAGTTAATGAAAAACTGTTTTTT.